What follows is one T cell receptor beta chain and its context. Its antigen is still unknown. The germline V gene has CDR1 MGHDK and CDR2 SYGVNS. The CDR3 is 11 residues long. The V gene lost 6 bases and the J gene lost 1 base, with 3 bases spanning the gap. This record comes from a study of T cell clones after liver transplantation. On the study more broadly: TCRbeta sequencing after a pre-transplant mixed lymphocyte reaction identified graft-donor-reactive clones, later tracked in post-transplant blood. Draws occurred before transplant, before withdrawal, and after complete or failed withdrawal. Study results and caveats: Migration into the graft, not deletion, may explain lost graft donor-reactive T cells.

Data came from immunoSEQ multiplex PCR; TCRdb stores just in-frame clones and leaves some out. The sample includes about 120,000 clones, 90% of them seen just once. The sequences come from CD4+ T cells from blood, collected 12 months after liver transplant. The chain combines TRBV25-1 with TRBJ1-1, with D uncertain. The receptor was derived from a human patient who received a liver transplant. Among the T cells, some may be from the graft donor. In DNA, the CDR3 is TGTGCCAGCAGGGGGAACACTGAAGCTTTCTTT. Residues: CASRGNTEAFF.